This TCR beta chain appears in the sequencing data of a study of Ad26.COV2.S vaccination and SARS-CoV-2 variants (dated by TCRdb to the early 2020s). At the level of the whole study: Donors in the vaccine arm were drawn from COV1001, a phase I-IIa trial of Ad26.COV2.S in healthy adults that was multicentre, randomized, double-blind and placebo-controlled. Ad26.COV2.S was given intramuscularly at 5x10^10 or 1x10^11 viral particles, as a single shot or as two shots 56 days apart. Trial participants were randomized into five groups of five, in which low-dose or high-dose Ad26.COV2.S was given once or twice, or placebo was given on both occasions. Sequencing of the TCRbeta repertoire served to evaluate the specificity and breadth of SARS-CoV-2-reactive T cell receptors following Ad26.COV2.S vaccination. Investigators did not know the trial group allocation while performing experiments and assessing outcomes. A total of approximately 32 samples were included in the TCR-sequenced set, comprising roughly 19 Ad26.COV2.S vaccine recipients, 5 placebo recipients and 8 SARS-CoV-2 convalescent individuals. Overall results and qualifications from the work: The authors noted that total T cell responses may have been underestimated by the TCR breadth and depth analyses. Compared with placebo recipients, Ad26.COV2.S recipients showed higher spike-specific TCR breadth (P = 0.0014). Comparing responses between vaccine doses or regimens was not something the study was powered to do. Non-spike TCR breadth was comparable between vaccine and placebo recipients, consistent with the vaccine containing only spike. Substantial breadth of spike-specific CD8+ and CD4+ T cell responses was reported after vaccination.

The V end loses 0 bases and the J end loses 6 bases, and a stretch of 8 bases separates them. Via the germline V gene (reference sequence), CDR1 is MNHNY and CDR2 SVGAGI. The CDR3 measures 13 amino acids from cysteine to phenylalanine. The entry retains the CDR3 DNA only, 39 bases that are in frame from base 1. The immunoSEQ Assay was used to sequence TCRbeta CDR3 regions. After extraction, genomic DNA underwent amplification by bias-controlled multiplex PCR, followed by high-throughput sequencing. Concerning the study's data processing: Collapsing and filtering of sequences were performed to quantify the absolute abundance of each unique TCRbeta CDR3 region. T cell fraction was estimated by normalization of TCRbeta template counts to usable DNA, with usable DNA being measured through amplification of reference genes present in all nucleated cells. Repertoire TCRs were annotated as SARS-CoV-2-specific by exact matching of V gene, CDR3 amino acid sequence and J gene to a known reactive TCR set. The reference SARS-CoV-2 TCR set was derived from MIRA and filtered for enrichment in COVID-19-positive ImmuneCODE repertoires, a step that removed public or cross-reactive TCRs. Using the MIRA antigens, annotated TCRs were further analysed by specific ORF or by position within an ORF. Breadth was defined as annotated unique rearrangements over total unique productive rearrangements; depth was the summed frequency of those rearrangements. Group comparisons of TCR breadth used two-sided Wilcoxon rank-sum tests. The table comes from immuneACCESS by way of TCRdb, which keeps in-frame sequences with V and J called. Part of the clones is missing from these tables; in studies checked, under half for an unresolved V gene and the rest for unknown reasons. V and J calls and clone size are those listed in that table; D and trimming were worked out from the DNA. The sample contains more than 400,000 clones, about 92% of them found a single time. The ten largest clones add up to about 4.5% of the sample.

Per the publication, the treatment or condition label means: over 15 received Ad26.COV2.S at low or high dose, single or two shots; several received placebo; per-sample allocation not given. For vaccine and placebo recipients, the sequenced repertoires came from samples collected on day 63 after the first injection. Between 29 July and 7 August 2020, Cohort 1b enrolled around 24 adults aged 18-55 years at one site in Boston, USA. Ad26.COV2.S consisted of a replication-incompetent adenovirus type 26 vector by which a prefusion-stabilized SARS-CoV-2 spike protein from the original Wuhan strain was expressed. In regard to this clone: What this receptor recognizes is not known. One base away there is no much larger clone; base qualities are not given.

Recombination linked TRBV6-6 to TRBJ1-2, with the D gene not clear enough to name. This material consisted of peripheral blood, taken in a trial of Ad26.COV2.S vaccine versus placebo. This sequence was found in a person between 18 and 65 years old who received the Ad26.COV2.S COVID-19 vaccine or a placebo. The DNA is TGTGCCAGCAGTTACTCGAGGAGGGATGGCTACACCTTC. Protein translation: CASSYSRRDGYTF.